This T cell receptor beta chain originates from a study of PD-1 blockade in classical Hodgkin lymphoma. The wider study: Nivolumab was administered to patients intravenously at 3 mg/kg every 2 weeks. The study's findings and limits: TCR diversity rose significantly by C4D1 in CD4+ but not CD8+ cells. When set against healthy donors, newly diagnosed patients were reported to show lower baseline TCR diversity. Complete responders started with a diversity level that resembled newly diagnosed patients at baseline.

The data were produced by immunoSEQ multiplex PCR, yet TCRdb's version contains in-frame clones alone and is incomplete. The sample has tens of thousands of clones, around four fifths seen once. The CDR3 sequence is 14 residues long. Trimming left V 7 bases short and J 0 bases short, with 10 bases between. Per the germline V gene, CDR1 is SNHLY and CDR2 is FYNNEI. Time point denoted: cycle 4 day 1 (C4D1), after 6 weeks of nivolumab. All the patients suffered relapse after autologous stem cell transplantation, and brentuximab vedotin exposure differed. Turning to this clone: What it recognizes is unknown.

Sequencing was performed on peripheral blood mononuclear cells (PBMCs), taken before the fourth cycle of nivolumab. The rearrangement links TRBV2 to TRBJ1-3; no definite D call. The TCR was taken from a human donor with classical Hodgkin lymphoma. This chain's CDR3 is CASKASSSGNTIYF. DNA for the CDR3: TGTGCCAGCAAAGCCAGCAGCTCTGGAAACACCATATATTTT.